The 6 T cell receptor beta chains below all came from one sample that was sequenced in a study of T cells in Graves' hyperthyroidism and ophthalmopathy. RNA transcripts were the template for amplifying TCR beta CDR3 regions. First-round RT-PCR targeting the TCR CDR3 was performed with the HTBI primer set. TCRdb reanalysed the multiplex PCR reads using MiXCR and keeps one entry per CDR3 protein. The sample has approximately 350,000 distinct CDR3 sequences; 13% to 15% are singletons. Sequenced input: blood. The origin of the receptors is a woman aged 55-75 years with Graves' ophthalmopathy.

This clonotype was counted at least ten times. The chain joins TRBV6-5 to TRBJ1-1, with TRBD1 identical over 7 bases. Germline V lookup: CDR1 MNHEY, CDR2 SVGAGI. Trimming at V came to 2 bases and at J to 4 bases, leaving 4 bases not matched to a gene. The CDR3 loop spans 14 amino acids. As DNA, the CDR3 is TGTGCCAGCAGTTACAGAGGGGGCGGCACTGAAGCTTTCTTT. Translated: CASSYRGGGTEAFF.

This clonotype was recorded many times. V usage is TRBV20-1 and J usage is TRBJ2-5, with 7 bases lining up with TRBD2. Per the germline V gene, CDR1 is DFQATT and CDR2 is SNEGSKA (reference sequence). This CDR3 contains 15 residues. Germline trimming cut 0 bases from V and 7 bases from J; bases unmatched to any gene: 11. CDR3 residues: CSARDVGRSAGTQYF. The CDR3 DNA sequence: TGCAGTGCTAGAGATGTCGGGAGGAGTGCGGGGACCCAGTACTTC.

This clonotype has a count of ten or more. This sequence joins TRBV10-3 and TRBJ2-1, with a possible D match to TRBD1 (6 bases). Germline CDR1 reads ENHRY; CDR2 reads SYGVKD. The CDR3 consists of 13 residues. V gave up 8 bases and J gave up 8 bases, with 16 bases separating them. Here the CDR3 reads CAISGAFEDEQFF. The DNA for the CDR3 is TGTGCCATCTCAGGGGCCTTCGAGGATGAGCAGTTCTTC.

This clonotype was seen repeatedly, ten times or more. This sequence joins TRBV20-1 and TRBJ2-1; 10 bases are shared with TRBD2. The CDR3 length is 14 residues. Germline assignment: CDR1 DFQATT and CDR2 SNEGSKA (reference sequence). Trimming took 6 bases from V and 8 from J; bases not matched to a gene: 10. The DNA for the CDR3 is TGCAGTGCCTCACGAAGCGGGAGGGCCGATGAGCAGTTCTTC. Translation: CSASRSGRADEQFF.

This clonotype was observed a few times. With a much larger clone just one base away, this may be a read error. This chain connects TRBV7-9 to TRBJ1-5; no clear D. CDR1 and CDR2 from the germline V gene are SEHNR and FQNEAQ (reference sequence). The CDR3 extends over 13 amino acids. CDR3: CACSLDWDQPQHF. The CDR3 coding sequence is TGTGCCTGCAGCTTAGATTGGGATCAGCCCCAGCATTTT.

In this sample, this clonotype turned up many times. CDR3 sequence (DNA): TGCAGCGTTGAGATACCGAGAGGGGGCAGGGGCGGGCCAGAGACCCAGTACTTC. Its translation is CSVEIPRGGRGGPETQYF. The chain employs TRBV29-1 and TRBJ2-5; 7 nucleotides line up with TRBD1. The trim removed 3 bases at V and 4 bases at J, leaving 20 bases unmatched. The germline CDR1 and CDR2 sequences are SQVTM and ANQGSEA. The length of the CDR3 is 18 residues.